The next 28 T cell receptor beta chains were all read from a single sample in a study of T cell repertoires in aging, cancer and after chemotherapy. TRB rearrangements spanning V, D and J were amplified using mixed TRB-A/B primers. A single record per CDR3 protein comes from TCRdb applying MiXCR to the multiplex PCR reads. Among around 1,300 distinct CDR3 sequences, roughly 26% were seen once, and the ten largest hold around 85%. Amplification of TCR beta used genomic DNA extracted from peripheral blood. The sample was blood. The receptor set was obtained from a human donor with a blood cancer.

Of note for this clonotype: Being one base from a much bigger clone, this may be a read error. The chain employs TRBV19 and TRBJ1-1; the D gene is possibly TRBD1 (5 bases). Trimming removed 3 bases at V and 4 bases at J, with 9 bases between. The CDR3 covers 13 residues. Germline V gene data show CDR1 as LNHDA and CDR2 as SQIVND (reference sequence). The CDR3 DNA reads TGTGCCAGTAGTATTGGGGGTGGCACTGAAGCTTTCTTT. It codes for CASSIGGGTEAFF.

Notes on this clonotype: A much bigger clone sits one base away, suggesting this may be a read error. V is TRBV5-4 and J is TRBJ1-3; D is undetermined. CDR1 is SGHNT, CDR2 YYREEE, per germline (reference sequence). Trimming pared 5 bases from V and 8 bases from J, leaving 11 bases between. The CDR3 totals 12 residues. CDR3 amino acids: CASRLKGDTIYF. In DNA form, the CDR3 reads TGTGCCAGCAGGTTGAAGGGAGACACCATATATTTT. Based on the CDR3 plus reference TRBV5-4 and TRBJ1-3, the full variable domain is ETGVTQSPTHLIKTRGQQVTLRCSSQSGHNTVSWYQQALGQGPQFIFQYYREEENGRGNFPPRFSGLQFPNYSSELNVNALELDDSALYLCASRLKGDTIYFGEGSWLTVV.

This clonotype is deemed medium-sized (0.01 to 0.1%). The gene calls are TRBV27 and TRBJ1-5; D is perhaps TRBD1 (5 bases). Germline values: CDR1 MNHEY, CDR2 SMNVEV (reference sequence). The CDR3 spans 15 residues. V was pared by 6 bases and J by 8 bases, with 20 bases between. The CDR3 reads CASSSRPGPREPQHF. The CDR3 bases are TGTGCCAGCAGCTCAAGACCGGGACCCAGGGAGCCCCAGCATTTT.

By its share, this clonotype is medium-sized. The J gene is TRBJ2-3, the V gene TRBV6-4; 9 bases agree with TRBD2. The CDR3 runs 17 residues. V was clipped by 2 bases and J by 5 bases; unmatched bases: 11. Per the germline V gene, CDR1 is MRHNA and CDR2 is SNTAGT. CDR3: CASSDRYSGGPGDTQYF. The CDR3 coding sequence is TGTGCCAGCAGTGACCGGTATAGCGGGGGTCCGGGAGATACGCAGTATTTT.

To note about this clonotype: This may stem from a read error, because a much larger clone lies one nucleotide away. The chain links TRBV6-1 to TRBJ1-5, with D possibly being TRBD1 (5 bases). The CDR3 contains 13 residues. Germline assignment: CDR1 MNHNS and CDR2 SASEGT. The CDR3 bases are TGTACCAGCAGTGACCCCAGGGTTGAACCCCAGCATTTT. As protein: CTSSDPRVEPQHF.

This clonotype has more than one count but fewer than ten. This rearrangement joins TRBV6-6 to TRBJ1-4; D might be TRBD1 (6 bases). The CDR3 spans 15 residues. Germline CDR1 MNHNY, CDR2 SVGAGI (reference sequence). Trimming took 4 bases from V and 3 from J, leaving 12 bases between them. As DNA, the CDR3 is TGTGCCAGCAGTTTAACAGGGTACCCTAATGAAAAACTGTTTTTT. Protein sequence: CASSLTGYPNEKLFF.

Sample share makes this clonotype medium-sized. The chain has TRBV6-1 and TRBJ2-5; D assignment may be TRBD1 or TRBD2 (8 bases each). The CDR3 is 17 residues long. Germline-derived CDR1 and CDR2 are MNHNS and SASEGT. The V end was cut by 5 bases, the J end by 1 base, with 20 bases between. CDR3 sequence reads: CASSSGGVTGGQETQYF. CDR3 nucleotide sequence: TGTGCCAGCAGTTCGGGGGGGGTTACAGGGGGCCAAGAGACCCAGTACTTC.

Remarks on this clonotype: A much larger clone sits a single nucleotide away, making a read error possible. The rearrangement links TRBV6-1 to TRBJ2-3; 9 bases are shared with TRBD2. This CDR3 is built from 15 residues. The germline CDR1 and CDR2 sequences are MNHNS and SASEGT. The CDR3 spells CASSEASGGTNTQYF. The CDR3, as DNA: TGTGCCAGCAGTGAAGCTAGCGGGGGCACAAATACGCAGTATTTT.

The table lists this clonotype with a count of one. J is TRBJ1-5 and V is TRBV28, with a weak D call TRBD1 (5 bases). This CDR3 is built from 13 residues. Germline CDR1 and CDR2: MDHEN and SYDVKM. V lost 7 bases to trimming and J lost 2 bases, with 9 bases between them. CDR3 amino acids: CASNDSGNQPQHF. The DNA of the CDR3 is TGTGCCAGCAACGACAGTGGCAATCAGCCCCAGCATTTT.

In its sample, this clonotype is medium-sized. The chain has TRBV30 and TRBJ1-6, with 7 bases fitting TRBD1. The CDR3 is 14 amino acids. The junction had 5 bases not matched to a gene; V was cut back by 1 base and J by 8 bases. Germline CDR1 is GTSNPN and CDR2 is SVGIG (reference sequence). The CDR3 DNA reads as TGTGCCTGGAGTGGAGGGGGCGAGCATTCACCCCTCCACTTT. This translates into CAWSGGGEHSPLHF.

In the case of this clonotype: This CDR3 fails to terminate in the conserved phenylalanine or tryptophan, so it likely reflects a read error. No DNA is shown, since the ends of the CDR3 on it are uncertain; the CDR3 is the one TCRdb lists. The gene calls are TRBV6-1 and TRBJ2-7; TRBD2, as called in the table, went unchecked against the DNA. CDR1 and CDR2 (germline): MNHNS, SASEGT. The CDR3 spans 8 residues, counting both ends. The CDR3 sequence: CASSALAG.

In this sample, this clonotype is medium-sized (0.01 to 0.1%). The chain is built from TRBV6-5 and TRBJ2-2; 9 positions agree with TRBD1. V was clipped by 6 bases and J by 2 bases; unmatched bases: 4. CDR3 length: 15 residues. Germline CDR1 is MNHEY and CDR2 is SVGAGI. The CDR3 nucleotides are TGTGCCAGCAGGACGGACAGGGGTAACACCGGGGAGCTGTTTTTT. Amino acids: CASRTDRGNTGELFF.

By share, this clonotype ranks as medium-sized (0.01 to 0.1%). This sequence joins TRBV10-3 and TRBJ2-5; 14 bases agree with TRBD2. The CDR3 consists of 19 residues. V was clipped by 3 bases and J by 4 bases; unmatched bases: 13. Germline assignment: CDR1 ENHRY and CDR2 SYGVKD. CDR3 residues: CAISDTYPAGLAGAETQYF. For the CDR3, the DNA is TGTGCCATCAGTGACACTTACCCTGCGGGACTAGCGGGGGCAGAGACCCAGTACTTC.

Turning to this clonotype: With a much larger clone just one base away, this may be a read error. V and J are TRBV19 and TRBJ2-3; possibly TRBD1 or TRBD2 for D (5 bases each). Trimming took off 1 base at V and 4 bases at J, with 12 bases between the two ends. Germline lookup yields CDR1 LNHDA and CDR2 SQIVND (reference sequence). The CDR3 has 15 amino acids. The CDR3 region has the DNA TGTGCCAGTAGTATAGGGGGGAGTAGGCCAGATACGCAGTATTTT. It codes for CASSIGGSRPDTQYF. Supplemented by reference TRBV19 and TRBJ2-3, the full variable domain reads DGGITQSPKYLFRKEGQNVTLSCEQNLNHDAMYWYRQDPGQGLRLIYYSQIVNDFQKGDIAEGYSVSREKKESFPLTVTSAQKNPTAFYLCASSIGGSRPDTQYFGPGTRLTVL.

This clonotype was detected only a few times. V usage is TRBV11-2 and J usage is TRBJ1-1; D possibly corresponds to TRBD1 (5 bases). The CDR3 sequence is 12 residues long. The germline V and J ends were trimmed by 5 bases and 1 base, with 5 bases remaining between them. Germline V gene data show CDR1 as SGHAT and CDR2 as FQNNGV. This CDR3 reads CASSGGNTEAFF. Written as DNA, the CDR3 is TGTGCCAGCAGCGGGGGGAACACTGAAGCTTTCTTT.

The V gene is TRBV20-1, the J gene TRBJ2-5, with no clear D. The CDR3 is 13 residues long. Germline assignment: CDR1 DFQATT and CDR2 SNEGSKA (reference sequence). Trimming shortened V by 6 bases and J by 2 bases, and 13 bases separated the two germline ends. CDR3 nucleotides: TGCAGTGCAACGACCGTACATCAAGAGACCCAGTACTTC. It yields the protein CSATTVHQETQYF.

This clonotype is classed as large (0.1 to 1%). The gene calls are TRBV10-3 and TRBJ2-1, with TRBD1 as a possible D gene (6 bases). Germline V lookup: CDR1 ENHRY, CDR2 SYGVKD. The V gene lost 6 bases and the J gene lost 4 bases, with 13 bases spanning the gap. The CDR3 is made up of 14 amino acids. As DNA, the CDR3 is TGTGCCATCAGCCAGGGGCGTTCATACAATGAGCAGTTCTTC. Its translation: CAISQGRSYNEQFF.

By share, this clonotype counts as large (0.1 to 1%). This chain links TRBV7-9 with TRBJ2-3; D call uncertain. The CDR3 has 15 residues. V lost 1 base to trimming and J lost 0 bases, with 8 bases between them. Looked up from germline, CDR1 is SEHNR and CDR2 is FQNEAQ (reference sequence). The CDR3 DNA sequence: TGTGCCAGCAGCTTAGAGTACTCCAGCACAGATACGCAGTATTTT. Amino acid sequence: CASSLEYSSTDTQYF. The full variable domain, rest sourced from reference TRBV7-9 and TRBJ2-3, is DTGVSQNPRHKITKRGQNVTFRCDPISEHNRLYWYRQTLGQGPEFLTYFQNEAQLEKSRLLSDRFSAERPKGSFSTLEIQRTEQGDSAMYLCASSLEYSSTDTQYFGPGTRLTVL.

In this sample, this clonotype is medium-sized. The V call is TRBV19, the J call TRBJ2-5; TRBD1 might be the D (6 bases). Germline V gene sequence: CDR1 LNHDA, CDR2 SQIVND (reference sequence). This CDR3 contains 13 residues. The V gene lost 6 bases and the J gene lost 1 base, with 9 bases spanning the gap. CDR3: CASSTGSQETQYF. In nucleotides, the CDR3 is TGTGCCAGTAGCACAGGGTCCCAAGAGACCCAGTACTTC.

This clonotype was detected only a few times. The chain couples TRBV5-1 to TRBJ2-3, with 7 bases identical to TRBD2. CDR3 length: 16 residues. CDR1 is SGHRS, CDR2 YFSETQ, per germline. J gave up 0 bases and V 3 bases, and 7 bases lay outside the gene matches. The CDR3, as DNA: TGCGCCAGCAGCTCCTGGACTAGTCCTAGCACAGATACGCAGTATTTT. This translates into CASSSWTSPSTDTQYF.

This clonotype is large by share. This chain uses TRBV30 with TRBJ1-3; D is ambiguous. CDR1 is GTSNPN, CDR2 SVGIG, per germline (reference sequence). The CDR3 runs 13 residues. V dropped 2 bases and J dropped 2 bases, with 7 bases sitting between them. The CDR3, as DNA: TGTGCCTGGAGTTGGGCAGCTGGAAACACCATATATTTT. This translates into CAWSWAAGNTIYF. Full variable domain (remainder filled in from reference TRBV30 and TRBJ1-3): SQTIHQWPATLVQPVGSPLSLECTVEGTSNPNLYWYRQAAGRGLQLLFYSVGIGQISSEVPQNLSASRPQDRQFILSSKKLLLSDSGFYLCAWSWAAGNTIYFGEGSWLTVV.

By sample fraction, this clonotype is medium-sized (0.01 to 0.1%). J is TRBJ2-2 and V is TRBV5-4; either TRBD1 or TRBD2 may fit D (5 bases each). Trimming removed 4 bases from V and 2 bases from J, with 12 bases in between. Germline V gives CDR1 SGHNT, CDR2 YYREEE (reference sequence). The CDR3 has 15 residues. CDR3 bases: TGTGCCAGCAGCCACGGGACCCCCAACACCGGGGAGCTGTTTTTT. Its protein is CASSHGTPNTGELFF.

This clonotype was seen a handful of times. The CDR3 here is CSAGRGSGQPQHF. The CDR3 DNA follows: TGCAGTGCTGGCAGGGGGTCGGGTCAGCCCCAGCATTTT. The chain joins TRBV20-1 to TRBJ1-5; 7 nucleotides match TRBD1. Germline assignment: CDR1 DFQATT and CDR2 SNEGSKA (reference sequence). The CDR3 runs 13 residues. V shed 5 bases, J shed 6 bases, and the junction held 7 bases outside the gene matches.

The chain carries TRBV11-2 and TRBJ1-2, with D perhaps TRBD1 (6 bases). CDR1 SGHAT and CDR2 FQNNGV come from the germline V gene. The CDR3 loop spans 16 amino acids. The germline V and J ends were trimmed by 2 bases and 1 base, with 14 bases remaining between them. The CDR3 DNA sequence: TGTGCCAGCAGCTTAATATTTGGACAGATTAACTATGGCTACACCTTC. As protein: CASSLIFGQINYGYTF.

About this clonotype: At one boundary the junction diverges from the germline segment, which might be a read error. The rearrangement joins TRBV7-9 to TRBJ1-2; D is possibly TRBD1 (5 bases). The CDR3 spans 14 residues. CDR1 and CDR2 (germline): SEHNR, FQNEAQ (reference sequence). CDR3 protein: CASSLAGERGKNFF. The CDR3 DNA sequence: TGTGCCAGCAGCTTAGCGGGTGAACGGGGGAAAAACTTCTTC.

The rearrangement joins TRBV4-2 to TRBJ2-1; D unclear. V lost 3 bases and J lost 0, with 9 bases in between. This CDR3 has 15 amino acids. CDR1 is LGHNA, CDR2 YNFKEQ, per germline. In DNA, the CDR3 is TGTGCCAGCAGCCATGAAATGAGCTCCTACAATGAGCAGTTCTTC. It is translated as CASSHEMSSYNEQFF.

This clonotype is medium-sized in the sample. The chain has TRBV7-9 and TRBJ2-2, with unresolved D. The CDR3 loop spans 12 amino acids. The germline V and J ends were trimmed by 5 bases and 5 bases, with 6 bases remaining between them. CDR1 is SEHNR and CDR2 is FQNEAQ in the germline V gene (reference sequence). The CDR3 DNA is TGTGCCAGCAGCGCGGCTACCGGGGAGCTGTTTTTT. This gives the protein CASSAATGELFF.

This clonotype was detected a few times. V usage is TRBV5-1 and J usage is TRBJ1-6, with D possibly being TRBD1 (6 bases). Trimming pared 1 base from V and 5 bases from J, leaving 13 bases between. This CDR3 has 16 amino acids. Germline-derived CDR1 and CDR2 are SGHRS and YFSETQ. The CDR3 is CASSLWLPGDNSPLHF. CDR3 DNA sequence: TGCGCCAGCAGCTTGTGGTTGCCAGGGGATAATTCACCCCTCCACTTT.